These T cell receptor beta chains were read from a single sample in a study of blood T cell repertoires in COVID-19. Data came from immunoSEQ multiplex PCR; TCRdb stores just in-frame clones and leaves some out. The table has roughly 450,000 clones, roughly 91% seen once. The sequenced sample consisted of PBMCs or T cells enriched from blood (not recorded which). The origin of the receptors is a man in his late teens or twenties who had recovered from COVID-19. The CDR3 runs from the conserved cysteine through the conserved F or W. A D gene is named only where the DNA matches it firmly. Clone size appears in some rows only: once, few, many, or a class for an expanded clone.

TGTGCCAGTACGGGTAACTATGGCTACACCTTC | CASTGNYGYTF | TRBV19 | once | TRBJ1-2 | -
TGTGCCAGCAGCTTACAGGGCCCCTACAATGAGCAGTTCTTC | CASSLQGPYNEQFF | TRBV7-9 | - | TRBJ2-1 | -
TGTGCCTGGAGTGCCGGGGTGAGAGATGGCTACACCTTC | CAWSAGVRDGYTF | TRBV30 | - | TRBJ1-2 | -
TGTGCCAGCACCCTACAGGGGAATAATTCACCCCTCCACTTT | CASTLQGNNSPLHF | TRBV3-1/TRBV3-2 | few | TRBJ1-6 | TRBD1
TGTGCCACCAGTGAAGGACGGACAAGGAGCTCCTACGAGCAGTACTTC | CATSEGRTRSSYEQYF | TRBV24-1 | - | TRBJ2-7 | -
TGTGCCAGCAGTGAATCTTCGGCGGACACCATATATTTT | CASSESSADTIYF | TRBV2 | - | TRBJ1-3 | -
TGCGCCAGCAGCCGGACAGGGGTGGCAGAGACCCAGTACTTC | CASSRTGVAETQYF | TRBV10-1 | once | TRBJ2-5 | TRBD1
TGTGCCAGCAGGTCTCCCGGAAACACCATATATTTT | CASRSPGNTIYF | TRBV12-3/TRBV12-4 | once | TRBJ1-3 | -
TGTGCCAGCAGAGGGACACACTACGAGCAGTACTTC | CASRGTHYEQYF | TRBV2 | once | TRBJ2-7 | -
TGTGCCAGCAGCACTCCTAGAACTGGAAACACCATATATTTT | CASSTPRTGNTIYF | TRBV11-2 | - | TRBJ1-3 | -
TGTGCCACCAGTGGGGGGCAGGGGGCTCGGGAAAAACTGTTTTTT | CATSGGQGAREKLFF | TRBV24-1 | - | TRBJ1-4 | TRBD1
TGTGCCTGGAGAACACTAGCGGGAGGGGTAGGTGAGCAGTTCTTC | CAWRTLAGGVGEQFF | TRBV30 | - | TRBJ2-1 | TRBD2
TGTGCCAGCAGACTAATGGACAGGGAAAAAGATACGCAGTATTTT | CASRLMDREKDTQYF | TRBV6-4 | - | TRBJ2-3 | TRBD1
TGTGCCAGCAGGACAGACACCGGGACAGGTCGAACTGAAGCTTTCTTT | CASRTDTGTGRTEAFF | TRBV2 | - | TRBJ1-1 | TRBD1
TGCGCCAGCAGCCTTTGGGCAGGGACCTACGAGCAGTACTTC | CASSLWAGTYEQYF | TRBV5-1 | - | TRBJ2-7 | -
TGTGCCAGCAGCTCTCGGACAGGGACCTCCTACGAGCAGTACTTC | CASSSRTGTSYEQYF | TRBV7-9 | - | TRBJ2-7 | TRBD1
TGTGCCTGGAGTGAACAGGGTACAAACACTGAAGCTTTCTTT | CAWSEQGTNTEAFF | TRBV30 | - | TRBJ1-1 | -
TGTGCCACCACAAGGGGGTCTAATGAAAAACTGTTTTTT | CATTRGSNEKLFF | TRBV3-1/TRBV3-2 | once | TRBJ1-4 | -
TGTGCCAGCAGCACGGACATCTATGGCTACACCTTC | CASSTDIYGYTF | TRBV9 | once | TRBJ1-2 | -
TGTGCCAGCCTTTTCAGCACACAGGGGAAGGAAAAACTGTTTTTT | CASLFSTQGKEKLFF | TRBV2 | - | TRBJ1-4 | TRBD1
TGCGCCAGCAGCTCCTTAGAATCAGCCAAAAACATTCAGTACTTC | CASSSLESAKNIQYF | TRBV5-1 | - | TRBJ2-4 | -